Shown below are 32 T cell receptor beta chains from a single sample sequenced in a study of cytomegalovirus exposure and HLA in healthy donors. With 60 Vbeta and 13 Jbeta primers, the PCR was carried out. Some clones are missing from TCRdb's copy, which holds only in-frame ones; the method was immunoSEQ multiplex PCR. The sample yields some 120,000 clones, around 77% seen once. Sequenced input: PBMCs. The receptors come from a man between 18 and 35 years old in good health and CMV-seropositive.

The rearrangement uses TRBV18 and TRBJ2-3; TRBD2 matches at 14 bases. V trimming: 4 bases; J trimming: 1 base; junction bases outside the gene matches: 7. Per the germline V gene, CDR1 is KGHSH and CDR2 is LQKENI. There are 18 residues in the CDR3. CDR3: CASSHQGTSGSGTDTQYF. For the CDR3, the DNA is TGTGCCAGCTCACACCAAGGGACTAGCGGGAGTGGCACAGATACGCAGTATTTT.

This CDR3 is CASSLAPGTPSYNEQFF. The CDR3 DNA follows: TGCGCCAGCAGCTTGGCGCCCGGGACACCCTCCTACAATGAGCAGTTCTTC. The chain employs TRBV5-1 and TRBJ2-1; D is possibly TRBD1 (6 bases). V was pared by 0 bases and J by 0 bases, with 13 bases between. Germline values: CDR1 SGHRS, CDR2 YFSETQ. The CDR3 is made up of 17 amino acids.

The chain combines TRBV27 with TRBJ1-2; TRBD1 matches 9 bases. The CDR3 is 16 residues long. CDR1 is MNHEY and CDR2 is SMNVEV in the germline V gene (reference sequence). Trimming took 6 bases from V and 4 from J; bases not matched to a gene: 12. The CDR3: CASSPLPGQGVYGYTF. The DNA of the CDR3 is TGTGCCAGCAGCCCTCTCCCGGGACAGGGAGTCTATGGCTACACCTTC.

The chain joins TRBV6-1 to TRBJ2-7, with 16 bases aligning to TRBD2. CDR3 length: 18 amino acids. The trim removed 4 bases at V and 3 bases at J, leaving 9 bases unmatched. The germline CDR1 and CDR2 sequences are MNHNS and SASEGT. CDR3 DNA sequence: TGTGCCAGCAGTGGGCCGGGACTAGCGGGAGGGCCCCTCTACGAGCAGTACTTC. Amino acids: CASSGPGLAGGPLYEQYF.

The chain recombines TRBV2 with TRBJ1-2; 12 nucleotides align to TRBD1. Germline CDR1 and CDR2: SNHLY and FYNNEI. V dropped 8 bases and J dropped 3; count of bases not matched to a gene: 7. This CDR3 is 15 amino acids long. This CDR3 is CASGTGGAGYYGYTF. The CDR3 coding sequence is TGTGCCAGCGGGACAGGGGGCGCCGGTTACTATGGCTACACCTTC.

V gene TRBV7-6 combines with J gene TRBJ2-7; 7 positions agree with TRBD1. The V segment lost 5 bases and the J segment 3 bases; nucleotides outside the gene matches: 4. CDR1 is SGHVS, CDR2 FNYEAQ, per germline. The CDR3 consists of 13 residues. The CDR3 DNA sequence: TGTGCCAGCAGCGGTCGGGACAGCTACGAGCAGTACTTC. Translated, it gives CASSGRDSYEQYF.

CDR3 amino acids: CASREEFGVYQPQHF. The CDR3 DNA reads as TGTGCCAGCAGGGAGGAATTCGGCGTATATCAGCCCCAGCATTTT. This chain connects TRBV2 to TRBJ1-5; D gene ambiguous. Germline V gives CDR1 SNHLY, CDR2 FYNNEI. Trimming cost V 6 bases and J 5 bases, with 17 bases left between them. The CDR3 has 15 residues.

The chain employs TRBV6-1 and TRBJ2-2; 9 bases are shared with TRBD1. CDR3 length: 13 residues. Germline lookup yields CDR1 MNHNS and CDR2 SASEGT. With 7 bases clipped from V and 6 bases from J, the junction kept 3 bases outside the gene matches. Here the CDR3 DNA reads TGTGCCAGCACCACAGGGGGCGCCGGGGAGCTGTTTTTT. This sequence encodes CASTTGGAGELFF.

The CDR3 loop reads CASSFWTGVTHEQYF. In nucleotides, the CDR3 is TGTGCCAGCAGTTTTTGGACAGGGGTCACCCACGAGCAGTACTTC. V usage is TRBV6-5 and J usage is TRBJ2-7; the match to TRBD1 covers 9 bases. J lost 5 bases, V lost 4 bases, and 9 bases had no gene match. The CDR3 totals 15 residues. The germline CDR1 and CDR2 sequences are MNHEY and SVGAGI.

The gene calls are TRBV5-1 and TRBJ2-7; D possibly corresponds to TRBD1 (6 bases). The CDR3 is 14 residues long. Looked up from germline, CDR1 is SGHRS and CDR2 is YFSETQ. V gave up 6 bases and J gave up 5 bases, with 18 bases separating them. CDR3: CASKLGRGSDEQYF. The DNA for the CDR3 is TGCGCCAGCAAACTTGGCAGGGGATCTGACGAGCAGTACTTC.

V and J are TRBV6-5 and TRBJ2-1; 7 positions match TRBD2. With V trimmed by 6 bases and J by 8 bases, 13 bases remained unmatched. This CDR3 comprises 15 residues. The germline V gene encodes CDR1 MNHEY and CDR2 SVGAGI. The CDR3 region has the DNA TGTGCCAGCAGAAATCCGGGGGAGGGCCGGTATGAGCAGTTCTTC. Translated, it gives CASRNPGEGRYEQFF.

The chain links TRBV5-1 to TRBJ1-1; D is possibly TRBD1 (5 bases). The germline V and J ends were trimmed by 4 bases and 1 base, with 23 bases remaining between them. From germline, CDR1 is SGHRS and CDR2 YFSETQ. The CDR3 runs 18 residues. The CDR3 protein is CASSGGAVYLGGNTEAFF. The CDR3 DNA is TGCGCCAGCAGCGGGGGTGCGGTATACCTGGGAGGGAACACTGAAGCTTTCTTT.

This clone has a handful of counts. This chain connects TRBV27 to TRBJ1-6; D not certain. The CDR3 is made up of 13 amino acids. V was cut by 3 bases and J by 9 bases, with 9 bases left in between. Germline CDR1 is MNHEY and CDR2 is SMNVEV (reference sequence). The CDR3 coding sequence is TGTGCCAGCAGTTTCCCCGGGAGTTCACCCCTCCACTTT. It yields the protein CASSFPGSSPLHF.

The V and J genes are TRBV9 and TRBJ2-1; D remains ambiguous. Germline V gives CDR1 SGDLS, CDR2 YYNGEE. CDR3 size: 14 residues. Trimming took 0 bases from V and 1 from J, leaving 5 bases between them. The CDR3, as DNA: TGTGCCAGCAGCGTAGTCTCGTCCTACAATGAGCAGTTCTTC. Its translation: CASSVVSSYNEQFF.

The rearrangement links TRBV27 to TRBJ1-2; 7 bases agree with TRBD1. The junction had 7 bases not matched to a gene; V was cut back by 5 bases and J by 4 bases. The germline gives CDR1 MNHEY, CDR2 SMNVEV (reference sequence). CDR3 length: 14 amino acids. This CDR3 is CASSPYRGPYGYTF. The CDR3 bases are TGTGCCAGCAGTCCGTACAGGGGACCCTATGGCTACACCTTC.

The chain links TRBV5-1 to TRBJ2-2, with 10 bases fitting TRBD2. CDR3 size: 16 residues. Trimming cost V 0 bases and J 3 bases; bases outside gene matches: 2. Germline CDR1 SGHRS, CDR2 YFSETQ. The CDR3 loop is CASSLGLAGDTGELFF. As DNA, the CDR3 is TGCGCCAGCAGCTTGGGGCTAGCGGGAGACACCGGGGAGCTGTTTTTT.

CDR3 coding DNA: TGTGCCAGCAGCAAAGTTGCAAAGACAGGGGAAGCCGGGGAGCTGTTTTTT. It encodes CASSKVAKTGEAGELFF. The genes are TRBV21-1 and TRBJ2-2; the tabulated D call, TRBD1, remains unverified against the DNA. TRBV21-1 is reported as a pseudogene. CDR3 length: 17 residues.

This clone has just one count. V gene TRBV6-5 combines with J gene TRBJ2-1; TRBD1 agrees at 7 bases. Per germline, CDR1 MNHEY and CDR2 SVGAGI. V gave up 7 bases and J gave up 3 bases; unmatched junction bases: 6. The CDR3 is 14 residues long. The CDR3 DNA sequence: TGTGCCAGCAAGGGACAGAATTACTACAATGAGCAGTTCTTC. Its protein is CASKGQNYYNEQFF.

The chain combines TRBV2 with TRBJ1-5, with 10 bases that match TRBD1. With 6 bases clipped from V and 4 bases from J, the junction kept 6 bases outside the gene matches. The CDR3 has 15 residues. CDR1 and CDR2 (germline): SNHLY, FYNNEI. The CDR3: CASSADRGSNQPQHF. CDR3 in DNA: TGTGCCAGCAGCGCGGACAGGGGGTCGAATCAGCCCCAGCATTTT.

This chain uses TRBV11-2 with TRBJ2-5; 7 bases match TRBD1. The closer fit of TRBJ2-7 to the DNA end suggests the J call may be wrong. The CDR3 loop spans 12 amino acids. Germline CDR1 is SGHAT and CDR2 is FQNNGV. As DNA, the CDR3 is TGTGCCAGCCGACAGGGTGGCGACGAGCAGTACTTC. Translation: CASRQGGDEQYF.

V usage is TRBV6-1 and J usage is TRBJ1-1; D gene uncertain. CDR1 is MNHNS, CDR2 SASEGT, per germline. V was cut by 3 bases and J by 0 bases, with 8 bases left in between. The CDR3 covers 14 residues. CDR3 in DNA: TGTGCCAGCAGTGAGAACGGTATGAACACTGAAGCTTTCTTT. Amino acid sequence: CASSENGMNTEAFF.

This chain connects TRBV10-3 to TRBJ1-2, with a tentative D call TRBD1 (5 bases). The CDR3 runs to 15 residues. Germline V gene sequence: CDR1 ENHRY, CDR2 SYGVKD. With 2 bases removed from V and 8 bases from J, the gap between germline ends came to 18 bases. The CDR3 here is CAISEDRGLLWGYTF. The CDR3 DNA reads TGTGCCATCAGTGAGGATCGGGGGTTGCTTTGGGGCTACACCTTC.

The rearrangement links TRBV19 to TRBJ2-3; 12 bases are shared with TRBD2. The CDR3 covers 16 residues. Germline V CDR1 and CDR2: LNHDA, SQIVND (reference sequence). V lost 6 bases to trimming and J lost 2 bases; unmatched junction nucleotides: 6. In DNA form, the CDR3 reads TGTGCCAGTAGCTCAGGACTAGCGGGGTCCACAGATACGCAGTATTTT. It yields the protein CASSSGLAGSTDTQYF.

The sample holds a few counts of this clone. The chain employs TRBV5-6 and TRBJ1-2; 10 bases agree with TRBD1. With V trimmed by 5 bases and J by 6 bases, 10 bases remained unmatched. Germline CDR1 and CDR2: SGHDT and YYEEEE. This CDR3 has 15 amino acids. Here the CDR3 reads CASRAGTGVINGYTF. For the CDR3, the DNA is TGTGCCAGCAGGGCCGGGACAGGGGTTATAAATGGCTACACCTTC.

This chain links TRBV6-1 with TRBJ1-1; the match to TRBD1 covers 10 bases. Per germline, CDR1 MNHNS and CDR2 SASEGT. The CDR3 spans 13 residues. The junction had 10 bases not matched to a gene; V was cut back by 6 bases and J by 12 bases. The CDR3 loop reads CASRRQGAFGTFF. The CDR3 nucleotides read TGTGCCAGCAGACGACAGGGGGCATTCGGAACTTTCTTT.

This clone was seen a few times. The V and J genes are TRBV28 and TRBJ1-5; 8 nucleotides agree with TRBD1. Trimming took 5 bases from V and 2 from J; bases not matched to a gene: 11. The CDR3 contains 17 residues. Germline V gives CDR1 MDHEN, CDR2 SYDVKM. The CDR3 DNA sequence: TGTGCCAGCAGTCGGACCCGGGGGACAGGAGGCAATCAGCCCCAGCATTTT. It codes for CASSRTRGTGGNQPQHF.

The rearrangement joins TRBV7-9 to TRBJ2-6; 7 bases are a match to TRBD1. The length of the CDR3 is 15 residues. With V trimmed by 5 bases and J by 4 bases, 5 bases remained unmatched. CDR1 is SEHNR, CDR2 FQNEAQ, per germline (reference sequence). Here the CDR3 reads CASSDRGPGANVLTF. The CDR3 bases are TGTGCCAGCAGCGATAGGGGGCCCGGGGCCAACGTCCTGACTTTC.

The chain combines TRBV13 with TRBJ1-2; no reliable D call. The CDR3 length is 14 residues. Between the trimmed V and J ends, which lost 5 bases and 8 bases, there was a span of 18 bases. Germline V gene sequence: CDR1 PRHDT, CDR2 FYEKMQ (reference sequence). CDR3 DNA sequence: TGTGCCAGCAGCCCTACCCCGGGTCCCTTCGGCTACACCTTC. Encoded protein: CASSPTPGPFGYTF.

The chain links TRBV20-1 to TRBJ1-4; possible D gene TRBD1, 5 bases. CDR1 and CDR2 from the germline V gene are DFQATT and SNEGSKA (reference sequence). CDR3 length: 11 residues. V gave up 4 bases and J gave up 9 bases, with 9 bases separating them. Here the CDR3 DNA reads TGCAGTGCTATCCTGGGGCAAAAACTGTTTTTT. This encodes CSAILGQKLFF.

This clone was seen once. The chain uses TRBV4-2 and TRBJ2-2, with a weak D call TRBD2 (5 bases). CDR1 is LGHNA, CDR2 YNFKEQ, per germline. With 0 bases removed from V and 3 bases from J, the gap between germline ends came to 14 bases. The length of the CDR3 is 17 residues. CDR3 sequence reads: CASSQDIGAADTGELFF. DNA of the CDR3: TGTGCCAGCAGCCAAGATATAGGAGCGGCTGACACCGGGGAGCTGTTTTTT.

This clone was detected a few times. V gene TRBV7-9 combines with J gene TRBJ1-2, with TRBD1 as a possible D gene (5 bases). V lost 2 bases and J 4 bases, leaving 8 bases between the germline ends. There are 13 residues in the CDR3. The germline V gene encodes CDR1 SEHNR and CDR2 FQNEAQ (reference sequence). DNA for the CDR3: TGTGCCAGCAGCTTATCTGGGGCCTATGGCTACACCTTC. It yields the protein CASSLSGAYGYTF.

The rearrangement links TRBV6-5 to TRBJ1-2; tentatively, D is TRBD1 (5 bases). CDR1 MNHEY and CDR2 SVGAGI come from the germline V gene. There are 14 residues in the CDR3. Trimming left V 5 bases short and J 4 bases short, with 14 bases between. CDR3 sequence: CASSEGGDVYGYTF. In nucleotides, the CDR3 is TGTGCCAGCAGTGAAGGAGGGGACGTCTATGGCTACACCTTC.